The T cell receptor (beta chain) described here comes from a study of T cell responses to AZD1222 COVID-19 vaccine. Study findings and constraints: Of the AZD1222 recipients, only five or six were seropositive at baseline.

This CDR3 is 14 amino acids long. The ends were cut back, 3 bases at V and 6 bases at J, with 12 bases in the middle. Germline V gives CDR1 SEHNR, CDR2 FQNEAQ (reference sequence). Notes on this clone: Its specificity is unknown.

Researchers grouped second doses given at about 4 or about 12 weeks into one pool. This table comes from immunoSEQ multiplex PCR, and its TCRdb copy is limited to in-frame clones, with some not included. The table includes about 130,000 clones, approximately 88% detected once. The TCR sequence derives from an adult who received the AZD1222 COVID-19 vaccine. Sample: peripheral blood, taken 28 days after the second AZD1222 dose. This rearrangement joins TRBV7-9 to TRBJ1-3; a weak D match, TRBD1 (6 bases). CDR3 coding DNA: TGTGCCAGCAGCTTGGCAGGGACAACAAACACCATATATTTT. Its translation: CASSLAGTTNTIYF. Looking up the rest from reference TRBV7-9 and TRBJ1-3 gives the full variable domain: DTGVSQNPRHKITKRGQNVTFRCDPISEHNRLYWYRQTLGQGPEFLTYFQNEAQLEKSRLLSDRFSAERPKGSFSTLEIQRTEQGDSAMYLCASSLAGTTNTIYFGEGSWLTVV.